A selection of T cell receptor beta chains follows, all from one sample in a study of T cell responses to AZD1222 COVID-19 vaccine. Repertoires were generated with immunoSEQ multiplex PCR, while TCRdb's copy carries only in-frame clones and drops some. The sample shows some 150,000 clones, about 86% of them seen only once. Sequencing was performed on peripheral blood, taken 28 days after the second AZD1222 dose. The receptors shown here come from an adult who received the AZD1222 COVID-19 vaccine. The CDR3 runs from the conserved cysteine through the conserved F or W. A D gene is named only where the DNA matches it firmly. Clone size is shown for a subset of rows, as once, few, many or a class of expanded clone.

cdr3_aa cdr3_nt j_call d_call clone_size v_call
CASRRTGGLKTQYF TGTGCCAGCAGGCGGACAGGGGGCTTGAAGACCCAGTACTTC TRBJ2-5 TRBD1 - TRBV6-5
CASRLAGESDTQYF TGCGCCAGCAGGTTAGCGGGGGAGTCAGATACGCAGTATTTT TRBJ2-3 TRBD2 - TRBV5-1
CASSLLLGTEAFF TGTGCCAGCAGTTTATTGTTGGGGACTGAAGCTTTCTTT TRBJ1-1 - - TRBV28
CASSVVTGPSYNEQFF TGTGCCAGCAGCGTAGTGACAGGGCCCTCCTACAATGAGCAGTTCTTC TRBJ2-1 TRBD1 - TRBV9
CASSKRVNSPLHF TGTGCCAGTAGTAAAAGGGTAAATTCACCCCTCCACTTT TRBJ1-6 - few TRBV19
CASSPPVGSSYNSPLHF TGTGCCAGCTCACCACCGGTCGGGAGCTCCTATAATTCACCCCTCCACTTT TRBJ1-6 - - TRBV18
CASSQDLTGGKNTIYF TGTGCCAGCAGCCAAGATTTAACAGGGGGTAAAAACACCATATATTTT TRBJ1-3 TRBD1 - TRBV3-1/TRBV3-2
CASSDTGMNTEAFF TGTGCCAGCAGTGATACCGGCATGAACACTGAAGCTTTCTTT TRBJ1-1 - - TRBV2
CASSYSGRRGQPQHF TGTGCCAGCAGTTACTCGGGTCGGCGGGGACAGCCCCAGCATTTT TRBJ1-5 - - TRBV6-5
CASSPRRGPQETQYF TGTGCCAGCAGCCCCCGCAGGGGGCCGCAAGAGACCCAGTACTTC TRBJ2-5 TRBD1 - TRBV5-5
CAAEPSGGAIFADTQYF TGCGCCGCCGAACCTAGCGGGGGGGCGATTTTTGCAGATACGCAGTATTTT TRBJ2-3 TRBD2 - TRBV10-1
CASSVQGLTEKLFF TGTGCCAGCAGCGTACAGGGGCTCACTGAAAAACTGTTTTTT TRBJ1-4 TRBD1 - TRBV7-9
CASSREQGTDTQYF TGCGCCAGCAGCCGTGAACAGGGCACAGATACGCAGTATTTT TRBJ2-3 - - TRBV10-2
CAISWGDMNTEAFF TGTGCCATCAGTTGGGGGGATATGAACACTGAAGCTTTCTTT TRBJ1-1 - - TRBV10-3